This TCR beta chain was captured in a study of blood T cell repertoires in COVID-19. Turning to the study itself: Samples representing acute and convalescent COVID-19 were sourced from the United States, Italy and Spain. Sources were T cells, B-cell-depleted T cells, or PBMCs; the material itself was cDNA or gDNA.

CDR1 is SNHLY and CDR2 is FYNNEI in the germline V gene. Between the trimmed V and J ends, which lost 9 bases and 3 bases, there was a span of 12 bases. The length of the CDR3 is 13 residues. Under the authors' procedure: Quantification of nucleated cells was approximated via reference gene primer amplification. Clones were read by immunoSEQ multiplex PCR, and TCRdb kept only the in-frame ones, dropping some. That table gives V, J and clone size, and the DNA gave D and trimming. This sample has 300,000 to 400,000 clones, with 75% to 85% found just once. Source material: peripheral blood. The sequence was obtained from a human donor in a cohort sampled during active COVID-19. The chain joins TRBV2 to TRBJ1-5; D is uncertain. The CDR3 region has the DNA TGTGCCAGTAAAAAGGAGGTCAATCAGCCCCAGCATTTT. Translation: CASKKEVNQPQHF. Looking up the rest from reference TRBV2 and TRBJ1-5 gives the full variable domain: EPEVTQTPSHQVTQMGQEVILRCVPISNHLYFYWYRQILGQKVEFLVSFYNNEISEKSEIFDDQFSVERPDGSNFTLKIRSTKLEDSAMYFCASKKEVNQPQHFGDGTRLSIL.